The present entry profiles one T cell receptor (beta chain) with its context. Trimming cost V 0 bases and J 1 base, with 14 bases left between them. The CDR3 consists of 16 residues. CDR1 is SGHKS and CDR2 is YYEKEE in the germline V gene (reference sequence). This sample is drawn from a study of cytotoxic CD8 clonotypes in ibrutinib-treated CLL. Repertoires were generated with immunoSEQ multiplex PCR, while TCRdb's copy carries only in-frame clones and drops some. This table holds hundreds of thousands of clones, 70% found once. This receptor was taken from a human donor with chronic lymphocytic leukemia. The source material was PBMCs, sampled after 24 months of ibrutinib treatment. The V call is TRBV5-5, the J call TRBJ2-7; D is unclear. The CDR3 spells CASSLEEIPQSYEQYF. DNA of the CDR3: TGTGCCAGCAGCTTGGAGGAGATACCTCAGTCCTACGAGCAGTACTTC.